This entry is about one T cell receptor (beta chain). Trimming removed 1 base from V and 5 bases from J; junction bases left unmatched: 4. The CDR3 covers 15 residues. Germline V gene lookup returns CDR1 SGHAT and CDR2 FQNNGV. These data come from a study of blood T cell repertoires in COVID-19. Study-level background: Samples representing acute and convalescent COVID-19 were sourced from the United States, Italy and Spain. Sources were T cells, B-cell-depleted T cells, or PBMCs; the material itself was cDNA or gDNA.

Profiling relied on immunoSEQ multiplex PCR, and the TCRdb table lists in-frame clones only, not all of them. This table has about 27,000 clones, 60% to 70% appearing once. The receptor's source is a man aged 60 to 75 with active or convalescent COVID-19. This chain links TRBV11-2 with TRBJ2-1; 8 nucleotides line up with TRBD2. Sequencing input: peripheral blood. The chain's CDR3 is CASSLGRGGHNEQFF. CDR3 DNA sequence: TGTGCCAGCAGCTTAGGTCGGGGGGGGCACAATGAGCAGTTCTTC.